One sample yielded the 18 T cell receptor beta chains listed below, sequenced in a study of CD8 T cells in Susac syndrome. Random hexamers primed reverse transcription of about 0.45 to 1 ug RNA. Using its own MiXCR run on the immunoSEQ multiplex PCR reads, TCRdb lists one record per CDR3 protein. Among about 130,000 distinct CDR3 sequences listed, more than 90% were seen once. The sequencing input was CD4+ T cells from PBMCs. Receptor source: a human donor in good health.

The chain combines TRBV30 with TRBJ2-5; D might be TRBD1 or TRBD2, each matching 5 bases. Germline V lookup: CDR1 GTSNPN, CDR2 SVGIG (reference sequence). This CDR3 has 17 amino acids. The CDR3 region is CAVSPRAGSGSGETQYF. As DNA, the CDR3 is TGTGCTGTCTCCCCAAGGGCAGGGAGCGGATCAGGGGAGACCCAGTACTTC.

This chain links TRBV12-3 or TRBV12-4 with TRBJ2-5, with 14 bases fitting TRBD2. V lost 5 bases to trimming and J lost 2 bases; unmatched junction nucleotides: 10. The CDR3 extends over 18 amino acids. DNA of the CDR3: TGTGCCAGCAGTCCCGGGACTAGCGGGAGAAGTCTACAAGAGACCCAGTACTTC. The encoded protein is CASSPGTSGRSLQETQYF.

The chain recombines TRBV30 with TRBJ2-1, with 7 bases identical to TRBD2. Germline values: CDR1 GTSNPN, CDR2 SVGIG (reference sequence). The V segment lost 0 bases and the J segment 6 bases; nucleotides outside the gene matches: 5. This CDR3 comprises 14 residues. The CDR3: CAWSVLAEFNEQFF. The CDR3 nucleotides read TGTGCCTGGAGTGTCCTAGCGGAATTCAATGAGCAGTTCTTC.

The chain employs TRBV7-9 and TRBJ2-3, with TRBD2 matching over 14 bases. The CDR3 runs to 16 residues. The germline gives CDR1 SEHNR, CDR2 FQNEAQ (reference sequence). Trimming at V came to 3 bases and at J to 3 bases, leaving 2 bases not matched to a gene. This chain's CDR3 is CASSFGTSGSTDTQYF. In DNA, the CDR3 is TGTGCCAGCAGCTTTGGGACTAGCGGGAGTACAGATACGCAGTATTTT.

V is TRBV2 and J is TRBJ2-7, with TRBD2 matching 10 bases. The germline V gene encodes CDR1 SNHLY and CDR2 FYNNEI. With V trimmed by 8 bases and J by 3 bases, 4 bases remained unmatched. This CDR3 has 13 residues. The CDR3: CASDRTSGYEQYF. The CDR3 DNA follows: TGTGCCAGCGATCGGACTAGCGGCTACGAGCAGTACTTC.

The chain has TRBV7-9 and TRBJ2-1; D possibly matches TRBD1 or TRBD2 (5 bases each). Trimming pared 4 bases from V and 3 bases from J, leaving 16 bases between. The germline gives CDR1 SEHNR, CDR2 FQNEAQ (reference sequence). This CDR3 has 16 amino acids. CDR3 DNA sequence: TGTGCCAGCAGCTCCATATTCCGGGACGGCTACAATGAGCAGTTCTTC. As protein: CASSSIFRDGYNEQFF.

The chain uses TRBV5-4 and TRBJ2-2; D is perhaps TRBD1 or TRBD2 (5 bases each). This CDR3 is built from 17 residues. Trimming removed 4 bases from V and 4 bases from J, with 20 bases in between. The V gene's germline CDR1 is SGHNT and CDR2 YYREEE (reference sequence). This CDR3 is CASSGESGAVGTGELFF. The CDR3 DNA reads TGTGCCAGCAGCGGGGAGTCCGGGGCCGTGGGCACCGGGGAGCTGTTTTTT.

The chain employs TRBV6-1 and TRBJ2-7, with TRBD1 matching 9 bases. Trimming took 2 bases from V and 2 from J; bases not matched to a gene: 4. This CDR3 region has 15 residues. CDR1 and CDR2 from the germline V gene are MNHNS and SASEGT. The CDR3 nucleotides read TGTGCCAGCAGTGAACTCGGGGACAGGGCCTACGAGCAGTACTTC. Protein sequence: CASSELGDRAYEQYF.

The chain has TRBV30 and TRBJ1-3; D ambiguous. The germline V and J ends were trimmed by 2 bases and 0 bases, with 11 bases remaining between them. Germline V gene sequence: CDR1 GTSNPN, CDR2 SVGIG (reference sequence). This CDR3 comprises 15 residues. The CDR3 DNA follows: TGTGCCTGGAGTATAGGAAGAAGCTCTGGAAACACCATATATTTT. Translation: CAWSIGRSSGNTIYF.

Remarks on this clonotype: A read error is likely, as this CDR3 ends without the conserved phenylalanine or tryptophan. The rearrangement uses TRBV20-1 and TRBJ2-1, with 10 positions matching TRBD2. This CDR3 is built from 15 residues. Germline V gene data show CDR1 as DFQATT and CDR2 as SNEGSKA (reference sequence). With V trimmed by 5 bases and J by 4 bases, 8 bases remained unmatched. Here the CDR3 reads CSAEPGLARYNEQFC. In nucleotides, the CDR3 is TGCAGTGCTGAGCCGGGACTAGCGAGGTACAATGAGCAGTTCTGC.

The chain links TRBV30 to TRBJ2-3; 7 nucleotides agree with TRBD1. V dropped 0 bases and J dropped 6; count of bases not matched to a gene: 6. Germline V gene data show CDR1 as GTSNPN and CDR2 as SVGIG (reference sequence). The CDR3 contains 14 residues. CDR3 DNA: TGTGCCTGGAGTGTTAGAGGGGGCGCGGATACGCAGTATTTT. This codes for CAWSVRGGADTQYF.

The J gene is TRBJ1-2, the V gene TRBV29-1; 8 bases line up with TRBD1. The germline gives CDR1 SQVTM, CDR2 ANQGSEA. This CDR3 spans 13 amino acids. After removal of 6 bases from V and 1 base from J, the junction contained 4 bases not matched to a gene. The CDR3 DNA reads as TGCAGCGTCGAGGGACAGGATAACTATGGCTACACCTTC. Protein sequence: CSVEGQDNYGYTF.

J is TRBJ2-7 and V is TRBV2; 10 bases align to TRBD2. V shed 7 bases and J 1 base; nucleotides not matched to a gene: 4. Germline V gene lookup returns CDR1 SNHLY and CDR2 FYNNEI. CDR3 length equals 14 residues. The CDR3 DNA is TGTGCCAGCAATCCTAGCGGGAGTTCCTACGAGCAGTACTTC. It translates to CASNPSGSSYEQYF.

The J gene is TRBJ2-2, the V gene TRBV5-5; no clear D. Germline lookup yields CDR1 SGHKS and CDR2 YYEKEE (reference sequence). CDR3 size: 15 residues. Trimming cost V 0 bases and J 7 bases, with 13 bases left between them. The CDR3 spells CASSLGGMVYGELFF. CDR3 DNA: TGTGCCAGCAGCTTGGGGGGTATGGTATACGGGGAGCTGTTTTTT.

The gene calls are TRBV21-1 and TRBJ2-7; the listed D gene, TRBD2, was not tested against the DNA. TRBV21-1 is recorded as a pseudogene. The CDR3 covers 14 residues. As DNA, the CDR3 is TGTGCCAGCAGACTAGGCCCTAGCTCCTACGAGCAGTACTTC. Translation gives CASRLGPSSYEQYF.

The CDR3 sequence: CSGGQDYGYTF. In nucleotides, the CDR3 is TGCAGCGGAGGACAGGACTATGGCTACACCTTC. This chain links TRBV29-1 with TRBJ1-2, with 7 positions matching TRBD1. CDR3 length: 11 amino acids. V dropped 7 bases and J dropped 3; count of bases not matched to a gene: 2. CDR1 is SQVTM and CDR2 is ANQGSEA in the germline V gene.

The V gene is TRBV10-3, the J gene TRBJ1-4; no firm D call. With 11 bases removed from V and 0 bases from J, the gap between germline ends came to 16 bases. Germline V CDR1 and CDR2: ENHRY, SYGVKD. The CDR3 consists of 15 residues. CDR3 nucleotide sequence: TGTGCCGCAAGGAGGACGGACGCAACTAATGAAAAACTGTTTTTT. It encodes CAARRTDATNEKLFF.

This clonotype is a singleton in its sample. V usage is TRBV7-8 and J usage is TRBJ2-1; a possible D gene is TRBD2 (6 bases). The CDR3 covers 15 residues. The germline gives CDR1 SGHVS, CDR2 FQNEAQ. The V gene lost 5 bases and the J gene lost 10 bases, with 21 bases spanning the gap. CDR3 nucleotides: TGTGCCAGCAGCCCGCTCGGGACTCCTGATTTAGAGCAGTTCTTC. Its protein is CASSPLGTPDLEQFF. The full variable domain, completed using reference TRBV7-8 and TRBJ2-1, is GAGVSQSPRYKVAKRGQDVALRCDPISGHVSLFWYQQALGQGPEFLTYFQNEAQLDKSGLPSDRFFAERPEGSVSTLKIQRTQQEDSAVYLCASSPLGTPDLEQFFGPGTRLTVL.